This entry features one TCR beta chain sequence. This entry is derived from a study of blood T cell repertoires in COVID-19. Whole-study context: Samples came from the United States, Italy and Spain, spanning acute and convalescent COVID-19.

Trimming took 4 bases from V and 12 from J, leaving 19 bases between them. The CDR3 is 14 residues long. The germline CDR1 and CDR2 sequences are SGHRS and YFSETQ. TCRdb's table, derived via immunoSEQ multiplex PCR, lists solely in-frame clones and lacks some. The sample shows 200,000 to 300,000 clones, approximately 89% of them seen only once. The sequence came from a woman in her thirties with acute COVID-19. Sequences were obtained from PBMCs or T cells enriched from blood (not recorded which). V and J are TRBV5-1 and TRBJ1-4, with D possibly being TRBD1 (6 bases). CDR3 in amino acids: CASSPWTEGAELFF. DNA for the CDR3: TGCGCCAGCAGCCCATGGACAGAGGGTGCGGAACTGTTTTTT.